The 21 T cell receptor beta chains below all came from one sample that was sequenced in a study of blood T cells in healthy people across ages. For the second PCR, which ran for about 6 to 11 cycles, a sample-barcoded 5' primer and a J-beta primer mix were used. TCRdb re-analysed the 5' RACE reads in MiXCR, keeping a single row per CDR3 protein. The data hold roughly 800,000 distinct CDR3 sequences, with more than 20% observed a single time. The sample was also linked to a second study, of T cells of mothers and their children.

The sample was blood. These receptors originate from a boy aged 5-17 years in good health.

The rearrangement uses TRBV4-3 and TRBJ2-5; perhaps TRBD1 as D (6 bases). V was cut by 4 bases and J by 4 bases, with 10 bases left in between. Germline V CDR1 and CDR2: LGHNA, YSLEER. This CDR3 has 13 residues. The CDR3 DNA reads TGCGCCAGCAGCCGGTTCAGGGGAGAGACCCAGTACTTC. The encoded protein is CASSRFRGETQYF.

The rearrangement links TRBV28 to TRBJ2-1; 12 bases fit TRBD2. J lost 0 bases, V lost 7 bases, and 10 bases had no gene match. The CDR3 sequence is 18 residues long. Germline CDR1 MDHEN, CDR2 SYDVKM. CDR3 nucleotide sequence: TGTGCCAGCACGACGGGACTAGCGGGTCTAAGCTCCTACAATGAGCAGTTCTTC. Its protein is CASTTGLAGLSSYNEQFF. Based on the CDR3 plus reference TRBV28 and TRBJ2-1, the full variable domain is DVKVTQSSRYLVKRTGEKVFLECVQDMDHENMFWYRQDPGLGLRLIYFSYDVKMKEKGDIPEGYSVSREKKERFSLILESASTNQTSMYLCASTTGLAGLSSYNEQFFGPGTRLTVL.

CDR3 nucleotides: TGTGCCAGCAGTCCTTGGTTGACTGCGGGGGAGGAGACCCAGTACTTC. It encodes CASSPWLTAGEETQYF. The chain combines TRBV6-1 with TRBJ2-7; 7 nucleotides agree with TRBD2. The J call may be incorrect, as the DNA end agrees better with TRBJ2-5. The CDR3 totals 16 residues. Germline V gene sequence: CDR1 MNHNS, CDR2 SASEGT.

This clonotype has just a few counts. The V and J genes are TRBV7-2 and TRBJ1-5, with TRBD1 matching 8 bases. CDR3 size: 17 residues. Per germline, CDR1 SGHTA and CDR2 FQGNSA. V trimming: 5 bases; J trimming: 7 bases; junction bases outside the gene matches: 16. The CDR3 DNA follows: TGTGCCAGCAGCAAAAGGCAGGGGGCGGCTGGGGGGCAGCCCCAGCATTTT. Residues: CASSKRQGAAGGQPQHF.

Comments on this clonotype: Germline and junction disagree at one end, which may indicate a read error. The chain employs TRBV15 and TRBJ2-6; perhaps TRBD2 as D (6 bases). CDR3 size: 15 residues. Germline-derived CDR1 and CDR2 are LNHNV and YYDKDF (reference sequence). The CDR3 nucleotides read TGTGCCACCAGCGGTGGAGGGTCTGGGGCCAACATCCTGACTTTC. Amino acids: CATSGGGSGANILTF.

This chain connects TRBV28 to TRBJ2-5; perhaps TRBD2 as D (5 bases). The ends were cut back, 7 bases at V and 11 bases at J, with 26 bases in the middle. Per the germline V gene, CDR1 is MDHEN and CDR2 is SYDVKM. This CDR3 is built from 15 residues. The CDR3 nucleotides read TGTGCCAGCACCGGTGGGGAGAATTTAATCTACGGGCAGTACTTC. Amino acids: CASTGGENLIYGQYF.

This clonotype has a handful of counts. The rearrangement links TRBV9 to TRBJ2-1; unclear D gene. Trimming removed 0 bases at V and 6 bases at J, with 10 bases between. CDR3 length equals 14 residues. CDR1 is SGDLS and CDR2 is YYNGEE in the germline V gene. The CDR3 DNA reads as TGTGCCAGCAGCGTAGAGGTCCCCCCCAATGAGCAGTTCTTC. Amino acids: CASSVEVPPNEQFF.

V is TRBV7-2 and J is TRBJ1-3; no clear D. Looked up from germline, CDR1 is SGHTA and CDR2 is FQGNSA. The CDR3 runs 16 residues. The V end was cut by 1 base, the J end by 0 bases, with 10 bases between. The CDR3 DNA is TGTGCCAGCAGCTTAGTGACGCGTAGCTCTGGAAACACCATATATTTT. This encodes CASSLVTRSSGNTIYF.

The chain recombines TRBV6-5 with TRBJ2-3; no clear D. The V end lost 1 base, the J end lost 10 bases, and 6 bases lay between the germline ends. Germline assignment: CDR1 MNHEY and CDR2 SVGAGI. The CDR3 runs 11 residues. The CDR3 is CASSYLGSQYF. The CDR3 DNA sequence: TGTGCCAGCAGTTACTTGGGTTCGCAGTATTTT.

This chain links TRBV6-6 with TRBJ1-5; TRBD1 might be the D (5 bases). V lost 6 bases and J 3 bases, leaving 12 bases between the germline ends. The germline V gene encodes CDR1 MNHNY and CDR2 SVGAGI (reference sequence). The CDR3 spans 14 residues. The CDR3 loop reads CASRGGGDNQPQHF. The CDR3 nucleotides are TGTGCCAGCAGGGGGGGGGGAGACAATCAGCCCCAGCATTTT.

The rearrangement joins TRBV25-1 to TRBJ2-7; possible D gene TRBD2, 5 bases. Trimming shortened V by 0 bases and J by 3 bases, and 21 bases separated the two germline ends. The CDR3 has 18 amino acids. Germline values: CDR1 MGHDK, CDR2 SYGVNS. The CDR3 spells CASSEYKDSEPASYEQYF. For the CDR3, the DNA is TGTGCCAGCAGTGAATATAAGGACTCTGAACCCGCCAGCTACGAGCAGTACTTC.

This clonotype appeared a few times. The rearrangement links TRBV3-1 to TRBJ1-2; D call uncertain. The CDR3 runs to 12 residues. The V gene's germline CDR1 is LGHDT and CDR2 YNNKEL (reference sequence). Between the trimmed V and J ends, which lost 0 bases and 8 bases, there was a span of 7 bases. The CDR3 here is CASSQEGRGYTF. The CDR3 DNA reads TGTGCCAGCAGCCAAGAGGGAAGGGGCTACACCTTC.

This chain connects TRBV10-3 to TRBJ1-2, with D unresolved. V dropped 1 base and J dropped 4 bases, with 1 base sitting between them. This CDR3 has 11 residues. Germline V gene sequence: CDR1 ENHRY, CDR2 SYGVKD. The CDR3 sequence is CAISEFYGYTF. The CDR3 DNA is TGTGCCATCAGTGAGTTCTATGGCTACACCTTC.

This clonotype has only a few counts. The chain couples TRBV9 to TRBJ2-3, with D tentatively TRBD1 (6 bases). The CDR3 is 15 amino acids. V was pared by 4 bases and J by 2 bases, with 14 bases between. Germline V gene lookup returns CDR1 SGDLS and CDR2 YYNGEE. The DNA for the CDR3 is TGTGCCAGCAGCCCGGGACACTCACTCACAGATACGCAGTATTTT. As protein: CASSPGHSLTDTQYF.

The chain joins TRBV28 to TRBJ2-5; D is ambiguous. Trimming removed 6 bases at V and 7 bases at J, with 15 bases between. This CDR3 region has 13 residues. Germline V CDR1 and CDR2: MDHEN, SYDVKM. CDR3 residues: CASSAVGVGTQYF. The CDR3 DNA follows: TGTGCCAGCAGCGCAGTGGGTGTGGGGACCCAGTACTTC.

The V gene is TRBV5-6, the J gene TRBJ1-2; D is possibly TRBD1 (6 bases). Looked up from germline, CDR1 is SGHDT and CDR2 is YYEEEE. This CDR3 is 15 amino acids long. Trimming removed 3 bases at V and 4 bases at J, with 16 bases between. This CDR3 is CASSWGDGGLYGYTF. As DNA, the CDR3 is TGTGCCAGCAGCTGGGGCGACGGGGGGCTCTATGGCTACACCTTC.

The genes are TRBV20-1 and TRBJ1-5; 8 nucleotides agree with TRBD1. Germline loops: CDR1 DFQATT, CDR2 SNEGSKA (reference sequence). This CDR3 comprises 16 residues. J gave up 7 bases and V 3 bases, and 14 bases lay outside the gene matches. The CDR3 is CSASKQGDGLQQPQHF. CDR3 in DNA: TGCAGTGCTAGTAAACAGGGGGACGGTCTGCAGCAGCCCCAGCATTTT.

This clonotype was counted a few times. This chain connects TRBV11-2 to TRBJ1-2, with a weak D call TRBD1 (5 bases). This CDR3 contains 16 residues. With 3 bases removed from V and 8 bases from J, the gap between germline ends came to 22 bases. CDR1 is SGHAT and CDR2 is FQNNGV in the germline V gene. As DNA, the CDR3 is TGTGCCAGCAGCTTTGCAACGTCACGGGGCCGGGAAGGCTACACCTTC. It encodes CASSFATSRGREGYTF. The full variable domain, its missing parts supplied by reference TRBV11-2 and TRBJ1-2, is EAGVAQSPRYKIIEKRQSVAFWCNPISGHATLYWYQQILGQGPKLLIQFQNNGVVDDSQLPKDRFSAERLKGVDSTLKIQPAKLEDSAVYLCASSFATSRGREGYTFGSGTRLTVV.

J is TRBJ2-5 and V is TRBV20-1; D gene ambiguous. There are 12 residues in the CDR3. Germline V CDR1 and CDR2: DFQATT, SNEGSKA (reference sequence). V lost 0 bases and J 4 bases, leaving 6 bases between the germline ends. The chain's CDR3 is CSAREGGETQYF. CDR3 sequence (DNA): TGCAGTGCTAGAGAAGGTGGAGAGACCCAGTACTTC.

This clonotype came up a few times. This chain joins TRBV7-2 and TRBJ2-1; D uncertain. Matching the DNA end better, TRBJ2-7 makes the J call doubtful. Germline CDR1 SGHTA, CDR2 FQGNSA. The CDR3 consists of 15 residues. The CDR3 sequence is CASSLSAATSYEQYF. CDR3 DNA sequence: TGTGCCAGCAGCTTATCTGCGGCCACCTCCTACGAGCAGTACTTC.

The chain combines TRBV2 with TRBJ1-4, with D hard to call. The CDR3 length is 15 residues. V was cut by 0 bases and J by 8 bases, with 13 bases left in between. Germline CDR1 SNHLY, CDR2 FYNNEI. The CDR3 protein is CASSEARPLAEKLFF. The CDR3 bases are TGTGCCAGCAGTGAAGCGCGGCCCCTAGCGGAAAAACTGTTTTTT.